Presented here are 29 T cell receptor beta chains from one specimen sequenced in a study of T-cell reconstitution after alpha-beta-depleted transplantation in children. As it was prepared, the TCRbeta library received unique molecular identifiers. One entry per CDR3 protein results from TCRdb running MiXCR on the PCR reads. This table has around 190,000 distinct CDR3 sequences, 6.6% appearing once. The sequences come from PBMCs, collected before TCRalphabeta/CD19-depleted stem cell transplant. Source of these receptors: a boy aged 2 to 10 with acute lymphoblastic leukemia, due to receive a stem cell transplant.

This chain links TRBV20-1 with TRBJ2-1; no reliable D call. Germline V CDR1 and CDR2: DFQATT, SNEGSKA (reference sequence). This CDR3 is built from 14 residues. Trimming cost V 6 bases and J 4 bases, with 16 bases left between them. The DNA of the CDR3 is TGCAGTGCGCCCAGTGGATCCTTTTACAATGAGCAGTTCTTC. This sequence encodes CSAPSGSFYNEQFF.

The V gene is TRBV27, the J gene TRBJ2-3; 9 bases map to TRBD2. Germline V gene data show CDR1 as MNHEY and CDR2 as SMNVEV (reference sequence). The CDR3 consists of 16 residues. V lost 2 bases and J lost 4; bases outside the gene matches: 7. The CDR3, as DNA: TGTGCCAGCAGTTTAATCGCGGGGGGGCTTCCAGATACGCAGTATTTT. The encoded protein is CASSLIAGGLPDTQYF.

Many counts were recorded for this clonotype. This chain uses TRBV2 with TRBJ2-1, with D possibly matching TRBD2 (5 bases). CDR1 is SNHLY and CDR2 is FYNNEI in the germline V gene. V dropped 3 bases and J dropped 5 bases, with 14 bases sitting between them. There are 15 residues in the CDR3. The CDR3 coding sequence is TGTGCCAGCAGTGACTATTCGGGATGGAACAATGAGCAGTTCTTC. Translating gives CASSDYSGWNNEQFF.

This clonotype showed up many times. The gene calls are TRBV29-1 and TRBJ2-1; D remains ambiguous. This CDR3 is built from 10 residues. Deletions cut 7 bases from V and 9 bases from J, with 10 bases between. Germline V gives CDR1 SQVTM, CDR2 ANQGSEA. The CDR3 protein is CSASLVEQFF. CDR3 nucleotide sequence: TGCAGCGCTTCCTTAGTTGAGCAGTTCTTC.

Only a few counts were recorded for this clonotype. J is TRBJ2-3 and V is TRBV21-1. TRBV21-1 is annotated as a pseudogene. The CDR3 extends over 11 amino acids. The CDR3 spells CATLNHDTQYF. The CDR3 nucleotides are TGTGCCACCCTTAACCATGATACGCAGTATTTT.

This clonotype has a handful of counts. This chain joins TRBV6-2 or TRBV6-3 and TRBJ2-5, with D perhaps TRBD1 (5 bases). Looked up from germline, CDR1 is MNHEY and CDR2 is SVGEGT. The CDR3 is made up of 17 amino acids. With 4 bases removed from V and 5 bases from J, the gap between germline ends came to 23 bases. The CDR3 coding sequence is TGTGCCAGCAGTTCCCAGGGCCTGTGGCGAGATCGGGAGACCCAGTACTTC. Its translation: CASSSQGLWRDRETQYF.

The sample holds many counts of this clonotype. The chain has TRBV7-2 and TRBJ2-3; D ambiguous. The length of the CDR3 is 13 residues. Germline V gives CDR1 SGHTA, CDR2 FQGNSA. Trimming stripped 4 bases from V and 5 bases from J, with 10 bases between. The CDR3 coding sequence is TGTGCCAGCAGCTCGCAAGCCCGAGATACGCAGTATTTT. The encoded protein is CASSSQARDTQYF.

The CDR3 sequence is CASNLAGANTGELFF. CDR3 coding DNA: TGTGCCAGCAACCTAGCGGGTGCCAACACCGGGGAGCTGTTTTTT. The chain employs TRBV3-1 and TRBJ2-2, with 8 bases fitting TRBD2. This CDR3 region has 15 residues. Germline CDR1 is LGHDT and CDR2 is YNNKEL (reference sequence). Losses at the gene ends were 7 bases for V and 2 bases for J; bases not matched to a gene: 6. The entire variable domain, with the rest obtained from reference TRBV3-1 and TRBJ2-2, is as follows: DTAVSQTPKYLVTQMGNDKSIKCEQNLGHDTMYWYKQDSKKFLKIMFSYNNKELIINETVPNRFSPKSPDKAHLNLHINSLELGDSAVYFCASNLAGANTGELFFGEGSRLTVL.

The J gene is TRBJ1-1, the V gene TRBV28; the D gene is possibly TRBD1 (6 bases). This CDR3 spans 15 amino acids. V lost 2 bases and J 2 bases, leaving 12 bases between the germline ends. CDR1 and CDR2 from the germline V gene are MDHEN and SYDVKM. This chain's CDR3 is CASSLRGGGNTEAFF. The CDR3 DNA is TGTGCCAGCAGTTTACGTGGGGGCGGAAACACTGAAGCTTTCTTT.

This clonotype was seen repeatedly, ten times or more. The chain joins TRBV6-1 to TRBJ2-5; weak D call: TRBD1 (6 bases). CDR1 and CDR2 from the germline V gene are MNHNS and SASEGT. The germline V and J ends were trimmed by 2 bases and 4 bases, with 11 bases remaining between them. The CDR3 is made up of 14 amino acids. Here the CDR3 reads CASSETGNPETQYF. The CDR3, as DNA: TGTGCCAGCAGTGAAACAGGGAACCCAGAGACCCAGTACTTC.

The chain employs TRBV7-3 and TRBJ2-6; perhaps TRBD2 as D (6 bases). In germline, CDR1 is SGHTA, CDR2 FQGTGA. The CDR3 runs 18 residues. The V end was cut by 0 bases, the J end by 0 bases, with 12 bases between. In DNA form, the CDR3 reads TGTGCCAGCAGCTTAACGTCTAGCGTCCGCTCTGGGGCCAACGTCCTGACTTTC. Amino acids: CASSLTSSVRSGANVLTF.

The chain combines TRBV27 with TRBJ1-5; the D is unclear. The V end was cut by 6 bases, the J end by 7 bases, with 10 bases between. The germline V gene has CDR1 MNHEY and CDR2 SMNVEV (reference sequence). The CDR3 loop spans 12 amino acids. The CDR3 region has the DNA TGTGCCAGCAGGTCAATACAGCAGCCCCAGCATTTT. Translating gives CASRSIQQPQHF.

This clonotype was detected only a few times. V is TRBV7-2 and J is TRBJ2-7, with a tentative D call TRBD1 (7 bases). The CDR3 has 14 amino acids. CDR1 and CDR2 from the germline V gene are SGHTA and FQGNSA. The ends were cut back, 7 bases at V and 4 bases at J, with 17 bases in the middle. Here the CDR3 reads CASTMGGQWYEQYF. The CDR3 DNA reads TGTGCCAGCACCATGGGGGGACAGTGGTACGAGCAGTACTTC.

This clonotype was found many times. The CDR3 bases are TGTGCCAGCAGTCCCTATATTCCCGGCACAGATACGCAGTATTTT. Translating gives CASSPYIPGTDTQYF. The chain is built from TRBV27 and TRBJ2-3; no clear D. V was clipped by 5 bases and J by 1 base, with 13 bases between them. The CDR3 spans 15 residues. Germline CDR1 and CDR2: MNHEY and SMNVEV (reference sequence).

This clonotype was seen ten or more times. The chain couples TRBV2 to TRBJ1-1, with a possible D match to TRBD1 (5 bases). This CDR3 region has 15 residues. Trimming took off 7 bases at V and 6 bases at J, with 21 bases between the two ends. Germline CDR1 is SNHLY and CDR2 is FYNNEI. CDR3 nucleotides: TGTGCCAGCACCGGAGGCCGGGGCAGGAGTCCTGAAGCTTTCTTT. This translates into CASTGGRGRSPEAFF.

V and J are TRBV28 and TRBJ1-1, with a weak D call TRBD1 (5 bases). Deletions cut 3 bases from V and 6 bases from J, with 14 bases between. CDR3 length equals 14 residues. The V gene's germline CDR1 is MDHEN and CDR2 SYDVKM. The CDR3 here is CASSLGGRVSEAFF. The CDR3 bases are TGTGCCAGCAGTTTGGGGGGGAGGGTCTCTGAAGCTTTCTTT.

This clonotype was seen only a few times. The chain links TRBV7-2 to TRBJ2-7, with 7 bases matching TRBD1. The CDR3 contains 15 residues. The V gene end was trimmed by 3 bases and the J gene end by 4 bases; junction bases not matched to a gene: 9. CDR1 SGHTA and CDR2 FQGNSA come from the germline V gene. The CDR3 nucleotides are TGTGCCAGCAGCTTGTGGGGGACAGAAGATTACGAGCAGTACTTC. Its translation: CASSLWGTEDYEQYF.

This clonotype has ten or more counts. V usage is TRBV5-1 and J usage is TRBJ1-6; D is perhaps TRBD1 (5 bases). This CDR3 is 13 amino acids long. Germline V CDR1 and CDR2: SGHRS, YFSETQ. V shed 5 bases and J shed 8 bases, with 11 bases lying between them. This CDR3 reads CASRDNGDSPLHF. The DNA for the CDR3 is TGCGCCAGCAGGGACAATGGGGATTCACCCCTCCACTTT.

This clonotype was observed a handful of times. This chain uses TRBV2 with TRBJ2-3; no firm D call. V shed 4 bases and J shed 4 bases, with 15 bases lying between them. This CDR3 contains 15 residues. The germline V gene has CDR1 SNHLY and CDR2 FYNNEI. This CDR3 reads CASSGSQISADTQYF. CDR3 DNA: TGTGCCAGCAGTGGTTCACAGATCAGTGCAGATACGCAGTATTTT.

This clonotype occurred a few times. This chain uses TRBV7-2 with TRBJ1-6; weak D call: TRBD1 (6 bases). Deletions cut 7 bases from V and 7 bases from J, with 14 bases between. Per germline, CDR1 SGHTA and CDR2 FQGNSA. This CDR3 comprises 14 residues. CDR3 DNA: TGTGCCAGCACCCGGACAGCGATAAATTCACCCCTCCACTTT. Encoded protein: CASTRTAINSPLHF.

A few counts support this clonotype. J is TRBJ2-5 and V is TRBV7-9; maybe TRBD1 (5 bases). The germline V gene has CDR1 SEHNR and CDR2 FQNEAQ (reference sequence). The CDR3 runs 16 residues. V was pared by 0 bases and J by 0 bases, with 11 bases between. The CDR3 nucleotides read TGTGCCAGCAGCTTAGCGATTGGGGCAGACCAAGAGACCCAGTACTTC. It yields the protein CASSLAIGADQETQYF. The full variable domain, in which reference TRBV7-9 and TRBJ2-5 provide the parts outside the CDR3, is DTGVSQNPRHKITKRGQNVTFRCDPISEHNRLYWYRQTLGQGPEFLTYFQNEAQLEKSRLLSDRFSAERPKGSFSTLEIQRTEQGDSAMYLCASSLAIGADQETQYFGPGTRLLVL.

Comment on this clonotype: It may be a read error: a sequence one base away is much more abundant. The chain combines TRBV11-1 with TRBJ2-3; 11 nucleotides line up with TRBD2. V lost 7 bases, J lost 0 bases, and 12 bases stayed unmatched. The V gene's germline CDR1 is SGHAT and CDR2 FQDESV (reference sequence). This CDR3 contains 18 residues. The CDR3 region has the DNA TGTGCCAGCATCTCACTAGCGGGGGCCGATTCTAGCACAGATACGCAGTATTTT. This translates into CASISLAGADSSTDTQYF.

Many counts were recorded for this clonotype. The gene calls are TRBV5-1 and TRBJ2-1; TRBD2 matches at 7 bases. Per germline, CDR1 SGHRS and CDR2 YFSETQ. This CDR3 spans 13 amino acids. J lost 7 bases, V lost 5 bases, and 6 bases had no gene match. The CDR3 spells CASSWRESNEQFF. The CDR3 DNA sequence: TGCGCCAGCAGTTGGCGGGAGAGTAATGAGCAGTTCTTC.

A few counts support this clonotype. The chain's CDR3 is CASRVIRGAEAFF. Here the CDR3 DNA reads TGTGCCAGCAGAGTTATCCGGGGCGCTGAAGCTTTCTTT. V usage is TRBV12-3 or TRBV12-4 and J usage is TRBJ1-1; the D gene is possibly TRBD1 (5 bases). The V gene lost 6 bases and the J gene lost 6 bases, with 14 bases spanning the gap. CDR3 length equals 13 residues.

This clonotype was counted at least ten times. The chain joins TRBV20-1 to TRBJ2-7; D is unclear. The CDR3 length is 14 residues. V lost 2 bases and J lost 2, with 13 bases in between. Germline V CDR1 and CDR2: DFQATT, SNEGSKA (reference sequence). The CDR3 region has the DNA TGCAGTGCTAGATCCCTTCCATTTACCTACGAGCAGTACTTC. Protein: CSARSLPFTYEQYF.

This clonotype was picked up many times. CDR3 sequence reads: CSGAGGTDTQYF. The CDR3 DNA follows: TGCAGTGGAGCAGGGGGCACAGATACGCAGTATTTT. The V gene is TRBV20-1, the J gene TRBJ2-3, with D possibly being TRBD1 (6 bases). There are 12 residues in the CDR3. Germline V gene data show CDR1 as DFQATT and CDR2 as SNEGSKA (reference sequence). The V and J ends lost 7 bases and 1 base respectively, with 9 bases between them.

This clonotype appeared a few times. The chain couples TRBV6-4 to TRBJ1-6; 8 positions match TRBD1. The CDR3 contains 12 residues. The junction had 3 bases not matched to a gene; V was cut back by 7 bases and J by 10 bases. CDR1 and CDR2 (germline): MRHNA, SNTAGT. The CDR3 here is CASTGGHSPLHF. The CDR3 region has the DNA TGTGCCAGCACAGGGGGCCACTCACCCCTCCACTTT.

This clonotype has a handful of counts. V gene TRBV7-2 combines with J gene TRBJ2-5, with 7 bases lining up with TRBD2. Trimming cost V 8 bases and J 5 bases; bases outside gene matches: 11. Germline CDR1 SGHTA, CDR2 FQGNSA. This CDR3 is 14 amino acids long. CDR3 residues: CASFSPAGHETQYF. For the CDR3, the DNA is TGTGCCAGCTTTTCGCCAGCGGGGCATGAGACCCAGTACTTC.

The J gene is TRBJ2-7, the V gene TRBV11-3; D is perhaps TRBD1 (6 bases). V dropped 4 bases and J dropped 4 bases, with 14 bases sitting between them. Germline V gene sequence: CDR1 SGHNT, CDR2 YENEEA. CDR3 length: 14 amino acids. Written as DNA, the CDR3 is TGTGCCAGCAGCTCAGGACAGCGACGATACGAGCAGTACTTC. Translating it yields CASSSGQRRYEQYF.